The T cell receptor (beta chain) under discussion was sequenced for a study of metastatic and nonmetastatic thyroid tumors. Study-level background: Where malignant and benign thyroid patients were concerned, repertoires were compared across blood and tumor or nodule tissue.

Original analysis: A classifier of distant metastasis in papillary thyroid cancer was built from CDR3 differences (across clinicopathological groups). TCRdb reprocessed the PCR reads using MiXCR. V and J calls and clone size were set by TCRdb, not the authors. The data contain over 15,000 clones, roughly 30% of them singletons. Before thyroid surgery, none of the patients had received any treatment. This CDR3 comprises 15 residues. The trim removed 6 bases at V and 4 bases at J, leaving 3 bases unmatched. Study-wide results and limits: Benign nodules were reported to have significantly lower TCR beta diversity than malignant thyroid tumors, in blood and tumor.

This clone was seen many times. Its target is unknown. The chain recombines TRBV12-3 or TRBV12-4 with TRBJ2-1, with TRBD2 identical over 13 bases. The clonotype originates from a female donor with papillary thyroid cancer or a benign thyroid nodule (not recorded which). Some clones in this sample may be carry-over from other donors' samples. The sample consisted of tumor tissue. The CDR3 coding sequence is TGTGCCAGCAGACCGACTAGCGGGGGGTACAATGAGCAGTTCTTC. This sequence encodes CASRPTSGGYNEQFF.